This is a list of T cell receptor beta chains from one sample in a study of T cells in Graves' hyperthyroidism and ophthalmopathy. TCRdb independently ran MiXCR on the multiplex PCR reads; one entry per CDR3 protein. Here the sample spans hundreds of thousands of distinct CDR3 sequences, less than 15% being singletons. The sequenced sample was blood. These receptors originate from a woman younger than 30 with Graves' hyperthyroidism. The CDR3 runs from the conserved cysteine through the conserved F or W. A D gene is named only where the DNA matches it firmly. Clone size is given for some rows only: seen once, a few or many times, or a class if the clone is expanded.

abundance	len	v_gene	j_gene	d_gene	CDR3nt	CDR3aa
many	15	TRBV3-1	TRBJ2-5	-	TGTGCCAGCAGCCAAGCCCGGGGTAGACAAGAGACCCAGTACTTC	CASSQARGRQETQYF
many	15	TRBV7-2	TRBJ2-1	-	TGTGCCAGCAGCTTAGGATCCGTAACGGGCAATGAGCAGTTCTTC	CASSLGSVTGNEQFF
many	13	TRBV6-1	TRBJ2-5	-	TGTGCCAGCAGCGCGGACAGTCAAGAGACCCAGTACTTC	CASSADSQETQYF
-	14	TRBV10-3	TRBJ2-7	TRBD1	TGTGCCATGGGGCAGGGACAGGGTGGCTACGAGCAGTACTTC	CAMGQGQGGYEQYF
-	15	TRBV28	TRBJ2-5	-	TGTGCCACCACATTCTACAGGGCGAACCAAGAGACCCAGTACTTC	CATTFYRANQETQYF
many	17	TRBV24-1	TRBJ1-5	TRBD1	TGTGCCACCAGTGAGCGAGGGACAGGTGCTAGCAATCAGCCCCAGCATTTT	CATSERGTGASNQPQHF
many	14	TRBV12-3/TRBV12-4	TRBJ2-3	TRBD2	TGTGCCAGCAGCGCTAGCGGACACACAGATACGCAGTATTTT	CASSASGHTDTQYF
-	16	TRBV11-1	TRBJ2-7	-	TGTGCCAGTAGTATTCGAAGCTCGAAGGGGTCCTACGAGCAGTACTTC	CASSIRSSKGSYEQYF
-	15	TRBV3-1	TRBJ2-1	-	TGTGCCAGCAGCCAGGCCCTTGTGGGAGGTCATGAGCAGTTCTTC	CASSQALVGGHEQFF
few	13	TRBV4-1	TRBJ1-2	-	TGCGCCAGCAACCCCGCAACGGGTTACGGCTACACCTTC	CASNPATGYGYTF
few	22	TRBV9	TRBJ2-1	TRBD2	TGTGCCAGCAGCGTAACTCTAGCGGGGGGGCCGGGAGGAAGGGACTCCTACAATGAGCAGTTCTTC	CASSVTLAGGPGGRDSYNEQFF
many	13	TRBV28	TRBJ1-5	-	TGTGCCAGCCTACGGACAGCTAATCAGCCCCAGCATTTT	CASLRTANQPQHF
many	16	TRBV20-1	TRBJ2-7	TRBD2	TGCAGTGCGCCGGGGACTAGCGGGGGGGCGTCTCCCGAGCAGTACTTC	CSAPGTSGGASPEQYF
few	14	TRBV15	TRBJ2-2	-	TGTGCCACCAGCAGAGAAGGGTCGTCCGGGGAGCTGTTTTTT	CATSREGSSGELFF
many	15	TRBV20-1	TRBJ2-1	-	TGCAGTGCTAGAGAACTAAGGGACGGCTACAATGAGCAGTTCTTC	CSARELRDGYNEQFF
many	15	TRBV27	TRBJ2-1	-	TGTGCCAGCAGTAGCGGGGCCGGAGGGGGCAATGAGCAGTTCTTC	CASSSGAGGGNEQFF
-	16	TRBV10-3	TRBJ2-3	TRBD1	TGTGCCATCAGTGAGTCCCAGGGGGCTAGCATGGATACGCAGTATTTT	CAISESQGASMDTQYF
-	12	TRBV5-6	TRBJ1-2	-	TGTGCCAGCGGGACCGCGCAGCTTGGCTACACCTTC	CASGTAQLGYTF
few	19	TRBV5-1	TRBJ1-5	-	TGCGCCAGCAGCTTGGAGCTGTTCCTGGAATTAGGTTACAATCAGCCCCAGCATTTT	CASSLELFLELGYNQPQHF
few	15	TRBV5-5	TRBJ2-3	TRBD2	TGTGCCAGCACCTCAGCGGGGGGGCCGGCAGATACGCAGTATTTT	CASTSAGGPADTQYF
many	14	TRBV6-2/TRBV6-3	TRBJ2-7	-	TGTGCCAGCAGTTACAGGGGGGTCTCCTACGAGCAGTACTTC	CASSYRGVSYEQYF
-	16	TRBV4-1	TRBJ2-5	TRBD1	TGCGCCAGCAGCCGACGGACAGGGATGGGGCAAGAGACCCAGTACTTC	CASSRRTGMGQETQYF
many	15	TRBV19	TRBJ1-1	-	TGTGCCAGTAGCGATGAAATGGCGGGACACACTGAAGCTTTCTTT	CASSDEMAGHTEAFF